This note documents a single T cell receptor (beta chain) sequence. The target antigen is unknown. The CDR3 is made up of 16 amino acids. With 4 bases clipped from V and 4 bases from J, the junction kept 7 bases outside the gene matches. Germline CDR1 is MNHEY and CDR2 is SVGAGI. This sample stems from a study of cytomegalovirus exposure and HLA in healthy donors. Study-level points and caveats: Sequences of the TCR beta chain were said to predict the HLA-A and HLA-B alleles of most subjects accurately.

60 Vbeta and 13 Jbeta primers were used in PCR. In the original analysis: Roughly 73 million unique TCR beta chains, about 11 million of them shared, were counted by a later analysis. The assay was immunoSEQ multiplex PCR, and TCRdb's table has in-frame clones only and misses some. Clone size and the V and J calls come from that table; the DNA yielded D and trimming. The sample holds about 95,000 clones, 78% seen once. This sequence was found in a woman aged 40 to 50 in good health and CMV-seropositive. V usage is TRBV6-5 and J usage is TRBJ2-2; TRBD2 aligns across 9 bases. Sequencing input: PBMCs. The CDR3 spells CASSWGAGGVTGELFF. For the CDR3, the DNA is TGTGCCAGCAGTTGGGGGGCGGGAGGGGTCACCGGGGAGCTGTTTTTT.